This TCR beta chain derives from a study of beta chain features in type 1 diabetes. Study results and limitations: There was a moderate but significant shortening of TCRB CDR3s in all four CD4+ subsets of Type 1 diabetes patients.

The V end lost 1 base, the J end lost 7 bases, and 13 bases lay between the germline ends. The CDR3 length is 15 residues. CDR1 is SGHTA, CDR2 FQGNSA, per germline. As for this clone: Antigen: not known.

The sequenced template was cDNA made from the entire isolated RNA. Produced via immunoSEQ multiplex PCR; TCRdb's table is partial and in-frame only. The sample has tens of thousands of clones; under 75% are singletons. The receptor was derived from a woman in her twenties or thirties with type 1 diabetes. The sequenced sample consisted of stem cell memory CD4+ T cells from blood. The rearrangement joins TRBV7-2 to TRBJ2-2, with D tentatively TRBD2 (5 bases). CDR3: CASSLGGYGRGELFF. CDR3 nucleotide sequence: TGTGCCAGCAGCTTAGGAGGGTACGGGCGCGGGGAGCTGTTTTTT.